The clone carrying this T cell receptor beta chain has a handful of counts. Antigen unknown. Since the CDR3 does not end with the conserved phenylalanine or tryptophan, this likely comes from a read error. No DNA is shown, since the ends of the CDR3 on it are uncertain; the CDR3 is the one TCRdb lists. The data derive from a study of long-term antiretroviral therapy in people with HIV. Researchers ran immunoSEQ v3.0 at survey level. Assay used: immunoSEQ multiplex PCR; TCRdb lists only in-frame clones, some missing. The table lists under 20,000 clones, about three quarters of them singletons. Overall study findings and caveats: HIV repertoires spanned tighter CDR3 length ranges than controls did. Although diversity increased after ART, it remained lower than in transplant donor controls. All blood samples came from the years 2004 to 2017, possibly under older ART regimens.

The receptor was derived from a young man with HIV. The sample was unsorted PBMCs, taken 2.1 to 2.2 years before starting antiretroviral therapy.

The CDR3 loop is CARSLPSGYL. The chain couples TRBV5-3 to TRBJ2-7; the table's D call TRBD2 went unverified against the DNA. TRBV5-3 is an open reading frame, and its role is uncertain. The CDR3 spans 10 amino acids, including both terminal residues.